This passage covers 9 T cell receptor beta chains from one sample sequenced in a study of T cells in Graves' hyperthyroidism and ophthalmopathy. RNA transcripts served as the template for amplifying TCR beta CDR3 regions. First-round RT-PCR with HTBI primers amplified the TCR CDR3 region. TCRdb reanalysed the multiplex PCR reads using MiXCR and keeps one entry per CDR3 protein. The sample consists of about 400,000 distinct CDR3 sequences, around 15% of them appearing once. Source material: blood. Receptor source: a woman aged 18-35 years with Graves' hyperthyroidism.

V gene TRBV4-2 combines with J gene TRBJ1-4; 7 nucleotides match TRBD1. Germline-derived CDR1 and CDR2 are LGHNA and YNFKEQ. V shed 0 bases, J shed 6 bases, and the junction held 4 bases outside the gene matches. The CDR3 covers 15 residues. CDR3: CASSQEGRGDEKLFF. The CDR3 DNA reads as TGTGCCAGCAGCCAAGAAGGCAGGGGGGATGAAAAACTGTTTTTT.

In its sample, this clonotype was seen a few times. This may be a read error: a much more frequent sequence differs by one nucleotide. The J gene is TRBJ1-5, the V gene TRBV30; the match to TRBD1 covers 7 bases. The CDR3 totals 14 residues. Germline-derived CDR1 and CDR2 are GTSNPN and SVGIG (reference sequence). The chain's CDR3 is CARSRVTGNQPQHF. In nucleotides, the CDR3 is TGTGCCCGGAGTCGGGTGACAGGGAATCAGCCCCAGCATTTT.

This clonotype was observed many times. V is TRBV7-8 and J is TRBJ2-1, with 10 bases aligning to TRBD2. The germline gives CDR1 SGHVS, CDR2 FQNEAQ. CDR3 length equals 17 residues. V lost 5 bases, J lost 8 bases, and 15 bases stayed unmatched. CDR3 sequence: CASSQKGLAGGPHEQFF. For the CDR3, the DNA is TGTGCCAGCAGCCAAAAGGGGTTAGCGGGAGGTCCTCATGAGCAGTTCTTC.

This CDR3 is CSARPGTFNTEAFF. CDR3 DNA: TGCAGTGCTAGGCCCGGAACGTTTAACACTGAAGCTTTCTTT. The V call is TRBV20-1, the J call TRBJ1-1; D not resolved. This CDR3 has 14 residues. The germline V and J ends were trimmed by 3 bases and 2 bases, with 13 bases remaining between them. Germline V CDR1 and CDR2: DFQATT, SNEGSKA (reference sequence).

This clonotype showed up many times. The genes are TRBV27 and TRBJ2-7; 11 bases are a match to TRBD2. J was trimmed by 2 bases and V by 6 bases; bases with no gene match: 3. CDR1 is MNHEY, CDR2 SMNVEV, per germline (reference sequence). The CDR3 spans 14 residues. CDR3 sequence (DNA): TGTGCCAGCAGGACTAGCGGGGAGACCTACGAGCAGTACTTC. Translated, it gives CASRTSGETYEQYF.

This clonotype was observed a few times. A much larger clone is a single base away; this may be a read error. V usage is TRBV28 and J usage is TRBJ1-2, with 11 bases matching TRBD1. This CDR3 region has 16 residues. Germline CDR1 MDHEN, CDR2 SYDVKM. In nucleotides, the CDR3 is TGTGCCAGCAGTATACCCCCCGGACAGGGGGCAGGTGGCCACACCTTC. The encoded protein is CASSIPPGQGAGGHTF.

This clonotype showed up many times. This chain joins TRBV28 and TRBJ2-5; either TRBD1 or TRBD2 may supply D (6 bases each). V shed 6 bases and J shed 5 bases, with 13 bases lying between them. Looked up from germline, CDR1 is MDHEN and CDR2 is SYDVKM. This CDR3 contains 13 residues. CDR3 nucleotide sequence: TGTGCCAGCAGGGAGGGGGGCGGGGAGACCCAGTACTTC. Translation: CASREGGGETQYF.

This clonotype turned up a few times. The chain combines TRBV5-6 with TRBJ1-1, with D perhaps TRBD1 (5 bases). Trimming took off 0 bases at V and 5 bases at J, with 8 bases between the two ends. The CDR3 spans 13 residues. The germline V gene encodes CDR1 SGHDT and CDR2 YYEEEE. The CDR3 DNA reads TGTGCCAGCAGCTTGGGTCGGGGGACTGAAGCTTTCTTT. It encodes CASSLGRGTEAFF. Filled out from reference TRBV5-6 and TRBJ1-1, the complete variable domain reads DAGVTQSPTHLIKTRGQQVTLRCSPKSGHDTVSWYQQALGQGPQFIFQYYEEEERQRGNFPDRFSGHQFPNYSSELNVNALLLGDSALYLCASSLGRGTEAFFGQGTRLTVV.

This clonotype was picked up many times. This chain joins TRBV3-1 and TRBJ2-2; no firm D call. The CDR3 length is 13 residues. CDR1 and CDR2 (germline): LGHDT, YNNKEL (reference sequence). Trimming cost V 0 bases and J 8 bases, with 7 bases left between them. The CDR3 coding sequence is TGTGCCAGCAGCCAAGAATCGGGTGGGGAGCTGTTTTTT. Translating it yields CASSQESGGELFF.